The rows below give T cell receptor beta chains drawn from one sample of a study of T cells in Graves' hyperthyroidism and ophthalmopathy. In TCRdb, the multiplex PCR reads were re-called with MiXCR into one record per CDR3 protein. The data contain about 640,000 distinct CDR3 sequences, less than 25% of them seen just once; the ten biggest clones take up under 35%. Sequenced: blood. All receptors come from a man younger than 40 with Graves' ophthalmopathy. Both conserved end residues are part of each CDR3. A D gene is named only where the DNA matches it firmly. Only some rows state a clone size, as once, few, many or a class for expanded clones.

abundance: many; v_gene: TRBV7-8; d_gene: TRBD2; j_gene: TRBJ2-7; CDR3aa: CASRGSGLSSYEQYF; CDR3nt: TGTGCCAGCAGGGGATCGGGACTAAGCTCCTACGAGCAGTACTTC
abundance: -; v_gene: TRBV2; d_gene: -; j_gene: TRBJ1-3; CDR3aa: CASRSRDTSISGNTIYF; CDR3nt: TGTGCCAGCAGGAGCCGGGACACTTCGATCTCTGGAAACACCATATATTTT
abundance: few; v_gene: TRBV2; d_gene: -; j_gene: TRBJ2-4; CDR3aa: CASSVQKNIQYF; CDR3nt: TGTGCCAGCAGTGTTCAGAAAAACATTCAGTACTTC
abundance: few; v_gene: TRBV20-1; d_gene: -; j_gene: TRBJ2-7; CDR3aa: CSARMDPSYEQYF; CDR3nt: TGCAGTGCTAGAATGGACCCCTCCTACGAGCAGTACTTC
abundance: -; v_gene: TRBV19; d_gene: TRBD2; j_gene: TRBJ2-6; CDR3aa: CASSIMTLAGGHSGANVLTF; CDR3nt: TGTGCCAGTAGTATAATGACGCTAGCGGGAGGCCACTCTGGGGCCAACGTCCTGACTTTC
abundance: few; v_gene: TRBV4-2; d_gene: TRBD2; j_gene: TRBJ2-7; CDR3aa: CASSQAASGYEQYF; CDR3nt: TGTGCCAGCAGCCAAGCCGCTAGCGGCTACGAGCAGTACTTC
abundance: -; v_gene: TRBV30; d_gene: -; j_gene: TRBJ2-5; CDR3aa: CAWRAPGTVKETQYF; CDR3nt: TGTGCCTGGAGGGCTCCGGGAACTGTAAAAGAGACCCAGTACTTC
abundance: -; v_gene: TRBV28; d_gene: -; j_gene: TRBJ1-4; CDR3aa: CASGSRGNNEKLFF; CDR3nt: TGTGCCAGCGGGTCACGGGGGAACAATGAAAAACTGTTTTTT
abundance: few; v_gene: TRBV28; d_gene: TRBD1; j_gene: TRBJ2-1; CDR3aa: CASSLWGQGSYNEQFF; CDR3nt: TGTGCCAGCAGTTTATGGGGACAGGGTTCCTACAATGAGCAGTTCTTC
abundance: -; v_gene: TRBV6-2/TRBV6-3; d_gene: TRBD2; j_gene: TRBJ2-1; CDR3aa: CASGYGGSGDNEQFF; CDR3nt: TGTGCCAGCGGTTACGGCGGGAGTGGGGACAATGAGCAGTTCTTC
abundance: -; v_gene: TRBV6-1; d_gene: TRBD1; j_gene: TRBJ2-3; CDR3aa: CASRGTDGPQTDTQYF; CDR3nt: TGTGCCAGTCGTGGGACAGACGGCCCACAAACAGATACGCAGTATTTT
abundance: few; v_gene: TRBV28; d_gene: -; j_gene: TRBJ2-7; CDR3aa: CASSTAGPSYEQYF; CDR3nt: TGTGCCAGCAGTACCGCCGGACCCTCCTACGAGCAGTACTTC
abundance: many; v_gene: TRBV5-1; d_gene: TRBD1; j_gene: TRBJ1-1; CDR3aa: CASSFGQGNTEAFF; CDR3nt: TGCGCCAGCAGCTTCGGACAGGGGAACACTGAAGCTTTCTTT
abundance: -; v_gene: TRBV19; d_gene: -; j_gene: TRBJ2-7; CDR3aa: CASSMDGVDEQYF; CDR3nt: TGTGCCAGTAGTATGGACGGGGTCGACGAGCAGTACTTC
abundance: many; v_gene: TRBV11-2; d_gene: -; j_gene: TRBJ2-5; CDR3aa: CASSFQAGIRETQYF; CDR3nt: TGTGCCAGCAGCTTCCAAGCAGGGATAAGGGAGACCCAGTACTTC
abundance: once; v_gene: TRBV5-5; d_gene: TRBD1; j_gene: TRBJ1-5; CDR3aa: CASSADGQGVQPQHF; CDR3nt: TGCGCCAGCAGCGCCGATGGACAGGGCGTTCAGCCCCAGCATTTT
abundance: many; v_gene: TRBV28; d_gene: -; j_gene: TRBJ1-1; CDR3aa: CASSFGLTNTEAFF; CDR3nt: TGTGCCAGCAGTTTCGGGCTAACGAACACTGAAGCTTTCTTT
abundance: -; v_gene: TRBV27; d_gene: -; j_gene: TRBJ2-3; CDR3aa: CASGVGIAGDTQYF; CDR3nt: TGTGCCAGCGGGGTTGGGATCGCCGGGGATACGCAGTATTTT
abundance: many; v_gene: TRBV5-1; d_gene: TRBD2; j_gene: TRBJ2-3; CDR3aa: CASSTGTSGFTDTQYF; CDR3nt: TGCGCCAGCAGCACCGGGACTAGCGGATTCACAGATACGCAGTATTTT
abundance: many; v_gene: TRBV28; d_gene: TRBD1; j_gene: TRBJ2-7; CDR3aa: CASGQGARVEQYF; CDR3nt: TGTGCCAGCGGACAGGGGGCAAGGGTCGAGCAGTACTTC
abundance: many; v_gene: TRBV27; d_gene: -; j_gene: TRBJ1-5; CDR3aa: CASSVNTLNQPQHF; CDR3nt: TGTGCCAGCAGTGTTAATACGTTGAATCAGCCCCAGCATTTT
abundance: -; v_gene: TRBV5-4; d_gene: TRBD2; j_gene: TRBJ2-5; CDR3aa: CASSARDYKETQYF; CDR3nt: TGTGCCAGCAGCGCACGGGACTACAAAGAGACCCAGTACTTC
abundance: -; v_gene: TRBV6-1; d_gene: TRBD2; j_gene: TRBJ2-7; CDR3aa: CATCGRGDPQQYF; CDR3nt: TGTGCCACCTGCGGGAGAGGGGATCCCCAGCAGTACTTC
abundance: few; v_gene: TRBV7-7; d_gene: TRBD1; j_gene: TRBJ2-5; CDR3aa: CASSRSTGGETQYF; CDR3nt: TGTGCTAGCAGCCGATCGACAGGGGGAGAGACCCAGTACTTC
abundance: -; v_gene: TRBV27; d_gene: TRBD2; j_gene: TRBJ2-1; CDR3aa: CASSLGAGGGNEQFF; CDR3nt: TGTGCCAGCAGTTTAGGAGCGGGAGGGGGGAATGAGCAGTTCTTC
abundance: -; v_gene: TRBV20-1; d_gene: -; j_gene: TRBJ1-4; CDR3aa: CSAPSYLNEKLFF; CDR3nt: TGCAGTGCCCCTTCCTACTTGAATGAAAAACTGTTTTTT
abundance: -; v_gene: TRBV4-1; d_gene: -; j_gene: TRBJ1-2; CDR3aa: CASSQDPGNGYTF; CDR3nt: TGCGCCAGCAGCCAGGACCCGGGGAATGGCTACACCTTC
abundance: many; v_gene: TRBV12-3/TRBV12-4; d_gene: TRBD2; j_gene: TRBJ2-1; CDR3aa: CASRLLGVAGDEQFF; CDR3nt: TGTGCCAGCAGACTTTTGGGCGTAGCGGGAGATGAGCAGTTCTTC
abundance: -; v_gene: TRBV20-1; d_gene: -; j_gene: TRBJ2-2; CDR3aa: CSARGPLRLVPYSDPGELFF; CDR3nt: TGCAGTGCTAGGGGTCCCCTTCGACTAGTCCCGTATTCAGACCCCGGGGAGCTGTTTTTT
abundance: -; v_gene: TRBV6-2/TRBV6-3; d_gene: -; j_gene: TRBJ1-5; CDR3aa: CASSYWAQPQHF; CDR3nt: TGTGCCAGCAGTTACTGGGCACAGCCCCAGCATTTT
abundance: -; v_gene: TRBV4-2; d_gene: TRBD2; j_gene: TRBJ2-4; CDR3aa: CASSQRRLAEATHAKNIQYF; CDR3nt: TGTGCCAGCAGCCAAAGGCGACTAGCGGAGGCTACCCATGCCAAAAACATTCAGTACTTC
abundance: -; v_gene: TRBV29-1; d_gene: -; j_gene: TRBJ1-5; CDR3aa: CSAKTEALNQPQHF; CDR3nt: TGCAGCGCTAAGACAGAAGCCCTCAATCAGCCCCAGCATTTT
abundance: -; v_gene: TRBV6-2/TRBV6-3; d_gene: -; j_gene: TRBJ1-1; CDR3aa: CASSFYPLGAFF; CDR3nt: TGTGCCAGCAGTTTTTACCCCCTTGGAGCTTTCTTT
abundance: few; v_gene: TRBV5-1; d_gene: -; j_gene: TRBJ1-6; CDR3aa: CASSFSVTPNDNSPLHF; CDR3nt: TGCGCCAGCAGCTTTTCTGTGACACCAAACGATAATTCACCCCTCCACTTT
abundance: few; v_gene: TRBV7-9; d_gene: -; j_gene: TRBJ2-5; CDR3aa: CASSYRITETQYF; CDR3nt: TGTGCCAGCAGCTATCGGATAACGGAGACCCAGTACTTC
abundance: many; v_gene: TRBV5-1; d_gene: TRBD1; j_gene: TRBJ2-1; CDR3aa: CASSWGQGAEDEQFF; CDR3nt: TGCGCCAGCAGCTGGGGACAGGGGGCTGAGGATGAGCAGTTCTTC
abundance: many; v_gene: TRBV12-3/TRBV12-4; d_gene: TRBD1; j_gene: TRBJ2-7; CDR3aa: CASNGQGLNYEQYF; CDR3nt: TGTGCCAGCAATGGACAGGGATTAAATTACGAGCAGTACTTC
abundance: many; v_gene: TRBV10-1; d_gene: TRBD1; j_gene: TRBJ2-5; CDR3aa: CASSEGTGVFEETQYF; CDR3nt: TGCGCCAGCAGTGAGGGGACAGGGGTGTTTGAAGAGACCCAGTACTTC
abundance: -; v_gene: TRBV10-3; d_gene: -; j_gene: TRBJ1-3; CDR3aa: CAISATGEGISGNTIYF; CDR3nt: TGTGCCATCAGCGCTACTGGGGAGGGGATCTCTGGAAACACCATATATTTT
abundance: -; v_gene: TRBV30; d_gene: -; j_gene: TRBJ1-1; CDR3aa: CAWSPPIQGGTEAFF; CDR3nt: TGTGCCTGGAGTCCTCCTATACAGGGAGGCACTGAAGCTTTCTTT
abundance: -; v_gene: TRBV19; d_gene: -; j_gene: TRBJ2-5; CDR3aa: CASTLTGRRKETQYF; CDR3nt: TGTGCCAGTACCTTGACAGGGAGGAGAAAAGAGACCCAGTACTTC
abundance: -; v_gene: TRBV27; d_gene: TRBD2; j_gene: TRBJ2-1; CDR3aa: CASSSPLAGGFNEQFF; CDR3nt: TGTGCCAGCAGCTCCCCCCTAGCGGGAGGTTTCAATGAGCAGTTCTTC
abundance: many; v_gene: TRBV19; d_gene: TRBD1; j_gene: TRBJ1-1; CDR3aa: CASSFRDRGSTEAFF; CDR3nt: TGTGCCAGTAGTTTCCGGGACAGGGGATCCACTGAAGCTTTCTTT
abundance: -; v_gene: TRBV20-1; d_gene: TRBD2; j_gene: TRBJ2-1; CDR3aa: CSVSGRARSYNEQFF; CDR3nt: TGCAGTGTTAGCGGGAGGGCCCGCTCCTACAATGAGCAGTTCTTC
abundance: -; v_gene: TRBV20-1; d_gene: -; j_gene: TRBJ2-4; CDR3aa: CSARDRSALAKNIQYF; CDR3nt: TGCAGTGCTAGAGATCGTTCAGCCTTAGCCAAAAACATTCAGTACTTC
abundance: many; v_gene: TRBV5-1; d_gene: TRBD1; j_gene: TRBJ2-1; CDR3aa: CASSLGQGAVDEQFF; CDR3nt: TGCGCCAGCAGCTTGGGCCAGGGGGCGGTAGATGAGCAGTTCTTC
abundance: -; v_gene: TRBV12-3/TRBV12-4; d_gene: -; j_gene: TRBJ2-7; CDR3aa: CASSRGGAAEQYF; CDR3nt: TGTGCCAGCAGCAGAGGGGGAGCGGCCGAGCAGTACTTC
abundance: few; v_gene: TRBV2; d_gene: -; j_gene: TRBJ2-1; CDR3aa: CASLPTGTLNEQFF; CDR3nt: TGTGCCAGCCTCCCTACCGGGACACTTAATGAGCAGTTCTTC
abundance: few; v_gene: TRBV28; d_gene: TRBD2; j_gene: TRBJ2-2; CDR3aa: CASSLSWWTSGRIAGELFF; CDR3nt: TGTGCCAGCAGTTTGAGTTGGTGGACTAGCGGGAGGATTGCCGGGGAGCTGTTTTTT
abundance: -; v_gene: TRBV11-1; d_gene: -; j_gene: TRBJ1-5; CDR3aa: CASSLAPMEGIVYPPQHF; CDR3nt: TGTGCCAGCAGCTTGGCCCCTATGGAAGGGATCGTTTATCCGCCCCAGCATTTT
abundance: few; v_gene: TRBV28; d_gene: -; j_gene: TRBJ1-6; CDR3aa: CASSAQGAGNSPLHF; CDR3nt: TGTGCCAGCAGTGCTCAGGGCGCGGGAAATTCACCCCTCCACTTT
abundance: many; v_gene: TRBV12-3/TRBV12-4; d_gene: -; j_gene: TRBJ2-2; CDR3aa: CASSLQGAGELFF; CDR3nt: TGTGCCAGCAGCTTGCAGGGTGCCGGGGAGCTGTTTTTT
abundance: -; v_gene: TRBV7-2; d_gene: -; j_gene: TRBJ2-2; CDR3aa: CASSLATDTGELFF; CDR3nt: TGTGCCAGCAGCTTAGCGACAGATACCGGGGAGCTGTTTTTT
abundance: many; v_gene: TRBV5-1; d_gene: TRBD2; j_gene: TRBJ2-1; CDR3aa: CASSLQASGKSYNEQFF; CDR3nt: TGCGCCAGCAGCTTGCAGGCTAGCGGGAAGTCCTACAATGAGCAGTTCTTC
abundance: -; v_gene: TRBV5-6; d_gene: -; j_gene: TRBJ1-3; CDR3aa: CASRQEVGNTIYF; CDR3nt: TGTGCCAGCAGACAGGAAGTTGGAAACACCATATATTTT